This T cell receptor (beta chain) was retrieved from a study of T cell responses to AZD1222 COVID-19 vaccine. Points on this clone: The antigen is undetermined.

The repertoire was sequenced with immunoSEQ multiplex PCR; TCRdb's copy has only in-frame clones and lacks some. The sample holds about 99,000 clones; 90% to 95% are singletons and the top ten take 6.5% to 8.5%. Study observations and caveats: Only after the peak T cell response were repertoires sampled. The study identified only five or six AZD1222 recipients as seropositive at baseline. Donors were chiefly white British, with a greater number of females, and clonal diversity was perhaps underestimated. Among vaccine-associated CD4 TCRs, coverage spanned spike, with dominance at 160-218 and 743-854.

The clonotype was recovered from an adult who received the AZD1222 COVID-19 vaccine. This specimen consisted of peripheral blood, obtained 28 days after the second AZD1222 dose.

DNA for the CDR3: TGTGCCAGCAGCGTAGGACAGTACTATGGCTACACCTTC. As protein: CASSVGQYYGYTF. V gene TRBV9 combines with J gene TRBJ1-2, with D perhaps TRBD1 (5 bases). CDR1 is SGDLS, CDR2 YYNGEE, per germline. CDR3 length equals 13 residues. V was clipped by 0 bases and J by 3 bases, with 6 bases between them.